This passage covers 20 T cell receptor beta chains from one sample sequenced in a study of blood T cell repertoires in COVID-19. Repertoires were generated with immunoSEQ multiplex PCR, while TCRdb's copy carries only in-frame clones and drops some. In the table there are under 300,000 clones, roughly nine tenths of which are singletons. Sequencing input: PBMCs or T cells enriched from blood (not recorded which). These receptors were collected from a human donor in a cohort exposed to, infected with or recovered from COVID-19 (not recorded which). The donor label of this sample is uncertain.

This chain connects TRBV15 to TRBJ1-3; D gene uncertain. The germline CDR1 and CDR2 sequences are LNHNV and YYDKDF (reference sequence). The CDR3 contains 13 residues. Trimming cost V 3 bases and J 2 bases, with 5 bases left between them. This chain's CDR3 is CATSSEAGNTIYF. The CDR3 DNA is TGTGCCACCAGCAGTGAGGCTGGAAACACCATATATTTT.

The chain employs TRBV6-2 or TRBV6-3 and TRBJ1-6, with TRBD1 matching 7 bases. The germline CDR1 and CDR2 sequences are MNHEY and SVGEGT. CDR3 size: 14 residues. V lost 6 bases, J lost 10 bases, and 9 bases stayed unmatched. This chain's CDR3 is CASSSGGIRSPLHF. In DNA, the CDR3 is TGTGCCAGCAGCTCAGGGGGAATCCGATCACCCCTCCACTTT.

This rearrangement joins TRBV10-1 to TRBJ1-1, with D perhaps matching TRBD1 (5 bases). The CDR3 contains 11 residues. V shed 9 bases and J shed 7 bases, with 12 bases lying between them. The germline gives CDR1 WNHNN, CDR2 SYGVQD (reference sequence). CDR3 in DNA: TGCGCCAGAATGGCGGGGGGTGAAGCTTTCTTT. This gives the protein CARMAGGEAFF.

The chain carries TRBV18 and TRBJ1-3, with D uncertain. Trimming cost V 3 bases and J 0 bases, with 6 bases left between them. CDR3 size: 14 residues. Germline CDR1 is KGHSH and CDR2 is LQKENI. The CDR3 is CASSPRASGNTIYF. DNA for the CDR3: TGTGCCAGCTCACCCCGAGCCTCTGGAAACACCATATATTTT. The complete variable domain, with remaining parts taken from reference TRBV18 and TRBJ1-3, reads NAGVMQNPRHLVRRRGQEARLRCSPMKGHSHVYWYRQLPEEGLKFMVYLQKENIIDESGMPKERFSAEFPKEGPSILRIQQVVRGDSAAYFCASSPRASGNTIYFGEGSWLTVV.

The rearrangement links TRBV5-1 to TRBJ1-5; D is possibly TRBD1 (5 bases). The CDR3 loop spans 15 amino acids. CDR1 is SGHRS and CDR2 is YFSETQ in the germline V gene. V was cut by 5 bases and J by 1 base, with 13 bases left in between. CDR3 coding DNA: TGCGCCAGCAGATCGTCGACAGACAGCAATCAGCCCCAGCATTTT. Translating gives CASRSSTDSNQPQHF.

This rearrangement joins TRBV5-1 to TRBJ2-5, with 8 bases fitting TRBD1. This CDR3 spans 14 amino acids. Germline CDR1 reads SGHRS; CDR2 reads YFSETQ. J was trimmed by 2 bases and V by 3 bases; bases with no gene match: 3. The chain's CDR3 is CASSWTGFQETQYF. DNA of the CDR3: TGCGCCAGCAGCTGGACAGGGTTTCAAGAGACCCAGTACTTC.

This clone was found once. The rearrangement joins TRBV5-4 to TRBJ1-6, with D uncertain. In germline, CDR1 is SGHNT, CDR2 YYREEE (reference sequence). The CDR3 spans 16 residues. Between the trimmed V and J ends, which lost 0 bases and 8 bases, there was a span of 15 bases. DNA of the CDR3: TGTGCCAGCAGCTTGGGCCTAGGCTCGAAATATTCACCCCTCCACTTT. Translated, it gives CASSLGLGSKYSPLHF.

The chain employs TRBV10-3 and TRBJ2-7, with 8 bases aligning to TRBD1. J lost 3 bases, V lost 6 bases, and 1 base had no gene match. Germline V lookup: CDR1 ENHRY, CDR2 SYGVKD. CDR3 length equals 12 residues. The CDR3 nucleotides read TGTGCCATCAGAGGACAGGGCTACGAGCAGTACTTC. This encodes CAIRGQGYEQYF.

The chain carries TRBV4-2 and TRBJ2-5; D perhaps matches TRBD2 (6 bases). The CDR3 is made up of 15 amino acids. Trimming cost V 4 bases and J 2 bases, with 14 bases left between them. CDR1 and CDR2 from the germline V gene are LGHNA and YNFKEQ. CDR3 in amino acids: CASSPGAGQQETQYF. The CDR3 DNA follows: TGTGCCAGCAGCCCCGGAGCGGGTCAGCAAGAGACCCAGTACTTC.

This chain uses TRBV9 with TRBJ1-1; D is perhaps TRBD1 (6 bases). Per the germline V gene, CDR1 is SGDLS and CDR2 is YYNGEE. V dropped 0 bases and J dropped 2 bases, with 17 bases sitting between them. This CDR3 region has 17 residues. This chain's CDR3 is CASSVGDRLGGNTEAFF. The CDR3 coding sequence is TGTGCCAGCAGCGTAGGCGACAGGCTCGGAGGTAACACTGAAGCTTTCTTT.

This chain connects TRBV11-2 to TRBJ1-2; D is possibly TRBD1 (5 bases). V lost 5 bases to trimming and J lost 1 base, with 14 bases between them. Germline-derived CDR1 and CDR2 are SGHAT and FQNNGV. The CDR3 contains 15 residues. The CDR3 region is CASSHGGGINYGYTF. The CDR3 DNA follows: TGTGCCAGCAGCCACGGGGGGGGGATTAACTATGGCTACACCTTC.

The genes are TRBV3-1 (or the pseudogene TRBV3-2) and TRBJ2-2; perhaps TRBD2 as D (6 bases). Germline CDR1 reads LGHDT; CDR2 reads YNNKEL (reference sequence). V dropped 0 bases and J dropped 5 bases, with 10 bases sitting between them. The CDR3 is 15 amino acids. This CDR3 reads CASSQEAAGTGELFF. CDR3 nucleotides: TGTGCCAGCAGCCAAGAAGCCGCGGGGACCGGGGAGCTGTTTTTT.

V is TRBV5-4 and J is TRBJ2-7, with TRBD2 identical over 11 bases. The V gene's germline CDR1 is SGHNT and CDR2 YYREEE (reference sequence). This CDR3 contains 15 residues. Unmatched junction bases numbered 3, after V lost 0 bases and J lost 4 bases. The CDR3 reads CASSLGLAGLYEQYF. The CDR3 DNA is TGTGCCAGCAGCTTGGGACTAGCGGGACTTTACGAGCAGTACTTC.

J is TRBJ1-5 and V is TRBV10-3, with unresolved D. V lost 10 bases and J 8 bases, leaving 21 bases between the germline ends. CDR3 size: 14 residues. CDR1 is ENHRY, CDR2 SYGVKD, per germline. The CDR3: CATSRAPDTEPQHF. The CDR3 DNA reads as TGTGCCACTTCTAGAGCGCCCGATACGGAGCCCCAGCATTTT.

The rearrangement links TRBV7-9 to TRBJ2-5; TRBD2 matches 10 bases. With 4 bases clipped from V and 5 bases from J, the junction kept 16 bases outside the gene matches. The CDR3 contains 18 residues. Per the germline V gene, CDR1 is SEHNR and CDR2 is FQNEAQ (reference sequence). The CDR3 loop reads CASSSLHSSGGAGETQYF. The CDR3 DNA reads TGTGCCAGCAGCTCCCTGCACTCGAGCGGGGGGGCCGGGGAGACCCAGTACTTC.

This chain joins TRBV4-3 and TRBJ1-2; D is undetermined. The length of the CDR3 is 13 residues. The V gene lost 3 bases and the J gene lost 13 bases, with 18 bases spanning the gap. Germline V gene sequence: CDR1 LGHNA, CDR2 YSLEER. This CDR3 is CASSQRVDASRTF. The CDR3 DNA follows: TGCGCCAGCAGCCAGAGGGTGGACGCCTCTCGCACCTTC.

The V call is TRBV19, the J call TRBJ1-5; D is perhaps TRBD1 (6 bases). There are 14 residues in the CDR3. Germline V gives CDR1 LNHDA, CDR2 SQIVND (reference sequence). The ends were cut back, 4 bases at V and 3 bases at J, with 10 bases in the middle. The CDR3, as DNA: TGTGCCAGTAGTAGGGACACCTTCAATCAGCCCCAGCATTTT. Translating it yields CASSRDTFNQPQHF.

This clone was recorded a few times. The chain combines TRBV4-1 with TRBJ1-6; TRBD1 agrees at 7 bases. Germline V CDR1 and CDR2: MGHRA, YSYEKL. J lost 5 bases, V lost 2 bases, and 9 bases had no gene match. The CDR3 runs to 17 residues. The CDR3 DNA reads TGCGCCAGCAGCCAACCTAGACAGGGAATGAATAATTCACCCCTCCACTTT. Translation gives CASSQPRQGMNNSPLHF.

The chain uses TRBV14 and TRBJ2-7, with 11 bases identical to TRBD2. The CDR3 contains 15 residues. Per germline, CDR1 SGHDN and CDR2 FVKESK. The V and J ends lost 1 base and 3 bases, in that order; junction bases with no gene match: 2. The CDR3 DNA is TGTGCCAGCAGCCAAGTACTAGCGGGGGTCTACGAGCAGTACTTC. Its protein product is CASSQVLAGVYEQYF. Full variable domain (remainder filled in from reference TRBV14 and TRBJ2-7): EAGVTQFPSHSVIEKGQTVTLRCDPISGHDNLYWYRRVMGKEIKFLLHFVKESKQDESGMPNNRFLAERTGGTYSTLKVQPAELEDSGVYFCASSQVLAGVYEQYFGPGTRLTVT.

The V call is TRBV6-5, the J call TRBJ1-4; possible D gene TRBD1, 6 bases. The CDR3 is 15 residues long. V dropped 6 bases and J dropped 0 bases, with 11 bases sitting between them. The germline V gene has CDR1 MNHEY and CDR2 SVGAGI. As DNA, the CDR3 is TGTGCCAGCAGGCGGACAGTTGCAACTAATGAAAAACTGTTTTTT. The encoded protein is CASRRTVATNEKLFF.